This T cell receptor beta chain was found in a study of CD8+ T cells in alopecia areata. Study findings and constraints: Sequence data from scalp samples additionally include resident alphabeta T cells of normal skin. More clonal than normal scalp was lesional scalp, particularly alopecia totalis/universalis.

In germline, CDR1 is MDHEN, CDR2 SYDVKM. Trimming removed 8 bases from V and 4 bases from J, with 15 bases in between. This CDR3 has 13 residues. RNA extraction was followed by reverse transcription into cDNA, which acted as the sequencing template. Assay: immunoSEQ multiplex PCR; the TCRdb copy retains only in-frame clones and omits some. The table lists 120,000 or so clones, roughly 66% of them singletons, with around 2.7% in the top ten. A remark on this clone: The target antigen is unknown.

Cell sorting on a FACSAria was used to separate CD4+ and CD8+ T cells from the PBMCs. This TCR derives from a human donor in good health. The rearrangement joins TRBV28 to TRBJ2-7; TRBD1 or TRBD2 may be the D gene (5 bases each). Sample: CD4+ T cells sorted from blood. CDR3 in amino acids: CASFAGTGYEQYF. CDR3 bases: TGTGCCAGCTTCGCCGGGACGGGGTACGAGCAGTACTTC.